This T cell receptor beta chain was observed in a study of CD8+ T cells in alopecia areata. Study-level background: Female C3H/HeJ mice aged roughly 6-11 weeks received skin from spontaneously alopecic C3H/HeJ graft donors aged 6-12 months.

Concerning this clone itself: Its cognate antigen is unknown. Gene names follow the mouse nomenclature.

Reverse transcription of extracted RNA yielded cDNA, which provided the sequencing template. The protocol was immunoSEQ multiplex PCR, while the TCRdb copy is restricted to in-frame clones and leaves out a portion. The data show approximately 300,000 clones, with none appearing a single time. Broader study findings: Clonality exceeded that of normal scalp in lesional scalp, most notably in alopecia totalis/universalis. Scalp sequencing also captures normal skin's resident alphabeta T cells. In patients, TCRs were shared less clearly than in mice, and HLA may possibly be involved.

Researchers sorted pooled cutaneous lymph node cells on the basis of CD4, CD8alpha, NKG2D, NKG2ACE and other markers. This receptor was obtained from a C3H/HeJ mouse with alopecia areata. The MHC haplotype of this mouse line is H2-k. Source material: CD4+ T cells sorted from a lymph node.

CDR3 DNA (partial): TGCACCTGCAGTCTGGGACACGGGCCA. Encoded protein: CTCSLGHGP. The whole CDR3 region reads CTCSLGHGPEVFF. V gene TRBV1 combines with J gene TRBJ1-1, with D perhaps TRBD1 (6 bases). The missing CDR3 end, 4 residues past where the read stops, is filled in from the germline J gene. In germline, CDR1 is NSQYPW, CDR2 LRSPGD (reference sequence). The length of the CDR3 is 13 residues.